The clone carrying this T cell receptor beta chain was seen more than once but under ten times. This sample is drawn from a study of blood T cell repertoires in COVID-19. Study-level background: Whether acute or convalescent, the COVID-19 samples came from the United States, Italy and Spain.

Repertoires were generated with immunoSEQ multiplex PCR, while TCRdb's copy carries only in-frame clones and drops some. The repertoire has some 270,000 clones, over 75% of them found once; the top ten carry approximately 9.1%. From germline, CDR1 is LGHDT and CDR2 YNNKEL (reference sequence). This CDR3 comprises 14 residues. Trimming took 1 base from V and 10 from J, leaving 11 bases between them. The receptor was isolated from a woman aged 45-60 years with acute COVID-19. Sequenced input: PBMCs or T cells enriched from blood (not recorded which). The J gene is TRBJ1-6, the V gene TRBV3-1 (or the pseudogene TRBV3-2); perhaps TRBD1 as D (5 bases). CDR3 in amino acids: CASSQAGMGSPLHF. CDR3 DNA sequence: TGTGCCAGCAGCCAAGCAGGGATGGGATCACCCCTCCACTTT.